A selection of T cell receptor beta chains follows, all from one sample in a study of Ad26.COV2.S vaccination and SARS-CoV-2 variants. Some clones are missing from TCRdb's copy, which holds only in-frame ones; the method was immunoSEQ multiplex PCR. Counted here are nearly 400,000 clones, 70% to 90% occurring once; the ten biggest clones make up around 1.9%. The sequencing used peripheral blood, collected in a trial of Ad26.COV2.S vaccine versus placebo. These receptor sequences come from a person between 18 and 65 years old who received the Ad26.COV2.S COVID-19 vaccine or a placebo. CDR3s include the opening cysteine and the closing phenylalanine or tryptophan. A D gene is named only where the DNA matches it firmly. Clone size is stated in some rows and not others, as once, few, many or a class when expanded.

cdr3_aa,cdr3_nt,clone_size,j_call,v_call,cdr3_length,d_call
CASSQDRAYEQYF,TGCGCCAGCAGCCAAGATAGGGCCTACGAGCAGTACTTC,.,TRBJ2-7,TRBV4-3,13,.
CSAQRTETQYF,TGCAGTGCCCAGAGGACAGAGACCCAGTACTTC,few,TRBJ2-5,TRBV20-1,11,.
CASSYIGGTGEKLFF,TGTGCCAGCAGTTACATAGGGGGCACGGGTGAAAAACTGTTTTTT,.,TRBJ1-4,TRBV6-2/TRBV6-3,15,TRBD1
CASSTPGKNTDTQYF,TGTGCCAGCAGCACCCCCGGGAAGAACACAGATACGCAGTATTTT,.,TRBJ2-3,TRBV5-4,15,.
CASSLGGYGYTF,TGTGCCAGCAGTTTGGGAGGATATGGCTACACCTTC,few,TRBJ1-2,TRBV28,12,.
CSVRDGVYPEAFF,TGCAGCGTTCGGGACGGAGTTTACCCTGAAGCTTTCTTT,.,TRBJ1-1,TRBV29-1,13,.
CASSVVHRGTDTQYF,TGTGCCAGCAGCGTAGTGCACAGGGGCACCGATACGCAGTATTTT,.,TRBJ2-3,TRBV9,15,TRBD1
CASSHNRTGAKNQPQHF,TGTGCCAGCAGTCACAATCGGACAGGGGCAAAAAATCAGCCCCAGCATTTT,once,TRBJ1-5,TRBV6-2/TRBV6-3,17,TRBD1
CASSFQRREKDTQYF,TGTGCCAGCAGCTTTCAGAGGCGGGAAAAAGATACGCAGTATTTT,.,TRBJ2-3,TRBV3-1/TRBV3-2,15,.
CASADGTEAYEQYF,TGTGCCAGCGCCGATGGCACGGAGGCTTACGAGCAGTACTTC,.,TRBJ2-7,TRBV7-9,14,.
CASSSGYSEQYF,TGTGCCAGTAGTTCAGGGTACAGCGAGCAGTACTTC,.,TRBJ2-7,TRBV19,12,.
CASSLSGRPNSPLHF,TGTGCCAGCAGTCTCTCGGGGAGGCCCAATTCACCCCTCCACTTT,.,TRBJ1-6,TRBV28,15,.
CATSASTGEAFF,TGTGCCACCAGTGCTTCAACAGGGGAAGCTTTCTTT,.,TRBJ1-1,TRBV24-1,12,.
CASSFEGIQETQYF,TGTGCCAGCAGCTTTGAGGGCATTCAAGAGACCCAGTACTTC,.,TRBJ2-5,TRBV11-3,14,.
CAVKQGPNQPQHF,TGTGCCGTTAAACAGGGGCCCAATCAGCCCCAGCATTTT,.,TRBJ1-5,TRBV28,13,TRBD1
CASSPRDEQYF,TGTGCCAGCAGTCCCCGGGACGAGCAGTACTTC,.,TRBJ2-7,TRBV12-3/TRBV12-4,11,.
CASSPGFHGYTF,TGTGCCAGCAGCCCAGGGTTTCATGGCTACACCTTC,.,TRBJ1-2,TRBV6-5,12,.
CASSKDRWDRGFRSPLHF,TGTGCCAGCAGCAAAGACCGATGGGACAGGGGATTCCGATCACCCCTCCACTTT,.,TRBJ1-6,TRBV21-1,18,.
CASSPTENTEAFF,TGTGCCAGCAGCCCGACAGAGAACACTGAAGCTTTCTTT,.,TRBJ1-1,TRBV6-5,13,.
CATSRTSGGMNTEAFF,TGTGCCACCAGCAGAACCTCGGGGGGGATGAACACTGAAGCTTTCTTT,once,TRBJ1-1,TRBV15,16,.
CASSRLNKGRDGYTF,TGTGCCAGCAGTCGCTTAAACAAGGGAAGGGATGGCTACACCTTC,.,TRBJ1-2,TRBV2,15,.
CASSLELPGLAGEQFF,TGTGCCAGCAGCTTAGAGCTCCCGGGACTAGCGGGTGAGCAGTTCTTC,.,TRBJ2-1,TRBV7-6,16,TRBD2
CASGGAGGAYEQYF,TGCGCCAGCGGGGGGGCGGGAGGTGCGTACGAGCAGTACTTC,once,TRBJ2-7,TRBV10-2,14,TRBD2
CASSPGTSGSFGTDTQYF,TGTGCCAGCAGTCCTGGGACTAGCGGGAGTTTCGGCACAGATACGCAGTATTTT,.,TRBJ2-3,TRBV6-6,18,TRBD2
CASSLATNYGYTF,TGCGCCAGCAGCTTGGCAACTAACTATGGCTACACCTTC,.,TRBJ1-2,TRBV5-1,13,.
CASSEAKGSYNEQFF,TGCGCCAGCAGTGAGGCCAAGGGTTCCTACAATGAGCAGTTCTTC,.,TRBJ2-1,TRBV10-1,15,.
CASSPDSDYEQYF,TGTGCCAGCAGTCCGGACAGCGACTACGAGCAGTACTTC,once,TRBJ2-7,TRBV2,13,.
CASSLAAPQDEQFF,TGTGCCAGCAGCTTAGCCGCCCCTCAGGATGAGCAGTTCTTC,.,TRBJ2-1,TRBV7-9,14,.
CSVGTGRREQYF,TGCAGCGTGGGGACAGGGAGGAGGGAGCAGTACTTC,.,TRBJ2-7,TRBV29-1,12,TRBD1
CASSTGYSGKYNEQFF,TGTGCCAGTAGTACCGGGTATAGCGGGAAGTACAATGAGCAGTTCTTC,.,TRBJ2-1,TRBV19,16,TRBD2
CASSAGLAGGPHQETQYF,TGTGCCAGCAGTGCCGGACTAGCGGGAGGGCCCCACCAAGAGACCCAGTACTTC,.,TRBJ2-5,TRBV6-1,18,TRBD2
CASSHLGEQFF,TGTGCCAGCAGCCATTTGGGTGAGCAGTTCTTC,.,TRBJ2-1,TRBV3-1/TRBV3-2,11,.
CASSPPGRNEQFF,TGTGCCAGCAGCCCCCCGGGCAGGAATGAGCAGTTCTTC,.,TRBJ2-1,TRBV28,13,.
CASRSQRGRKTEAFF,TGTGCCAGCAGGTCTCAAAGGGGGCGCAAAACTGAAGCTTTCTTT,once,TRBJ1-1,TRBV11-2,15,TRBD1
CASRGGAGSYNSPLHF,TGTGCCAGCAGGGGGGGGGCAGGCTCCTATAATTCACCCCTCCACTTT,.,TRBJ1-6,TRBV11-3,16,.
CASSQDGTPVPHNEQFF,TGTGCCAGCAGCCAGGACGGGACACCAGTTCCACACAATGAGCAGTTCTTC,once,TRBJ2-1,TRBV3-1/TRBV3-2,17,.
CASSVDGRSYNEQFF,TGTGCCAGCAGCGTAGACGGGAGGTCCTACAATGAGCAGTTCTTC,.,TRBJ2-1,TRBV9,15,TRBD2